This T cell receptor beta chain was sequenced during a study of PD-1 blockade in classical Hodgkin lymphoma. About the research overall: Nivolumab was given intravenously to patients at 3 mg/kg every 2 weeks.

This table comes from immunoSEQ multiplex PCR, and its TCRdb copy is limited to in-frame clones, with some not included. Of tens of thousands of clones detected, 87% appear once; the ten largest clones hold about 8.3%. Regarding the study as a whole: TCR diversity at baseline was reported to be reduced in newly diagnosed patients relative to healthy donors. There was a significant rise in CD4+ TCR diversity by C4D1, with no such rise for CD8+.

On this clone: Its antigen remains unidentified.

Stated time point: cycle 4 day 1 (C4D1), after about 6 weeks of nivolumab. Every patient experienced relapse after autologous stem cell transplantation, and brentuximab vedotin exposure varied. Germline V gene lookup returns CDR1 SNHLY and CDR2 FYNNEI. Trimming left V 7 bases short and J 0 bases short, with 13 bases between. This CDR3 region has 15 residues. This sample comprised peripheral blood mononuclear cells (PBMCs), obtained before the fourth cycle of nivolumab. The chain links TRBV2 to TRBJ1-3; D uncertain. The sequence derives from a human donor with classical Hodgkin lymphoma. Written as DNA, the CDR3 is TGTGCCAGCATTACTAGCCGGAACTCTGGAAACACCATATATTTT. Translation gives CASITSRNSGNTIYF.